This T cell receptor beta chain was sequenced in a study of control samples from healthy donors and cancer patients. The method was immunoSEQ multiplex PCR; TCRdb's version includes in-frame clones alone and lacks a portion of them. In the table there are under 150,000 clones, around 87% of which are singletons. This clone has a handful of counts. CDR1 and CDR2 (germline): MNHEY, SMNVEV (reference sequence). The CDR3 runs to 14 residues. V lost 3 bases and J lost 4; bases outside the gene matches: 1. This clonotype was obtained from a middle-aged man in good health. Sequenced sample: blood. The rearrangement uses TRBV27 and TRBJ2-1; TRBD1 aligns across 9 bases. The CDR3 DNA reads as TGTGCCAGCAGTTTGGACAGGGGTTACAATGAGCAGTTCTTC. This codes for CASSLDRGYNEQFF.